These 15 T cell receptor beta chains came from one sample sequenced in a study of shared clonotypes between healthy human individuals. Method: immunoSEQ multiplex PCR; TCRdb's copy keeps in-frame clones and lacks some. This table holds about 800,000 clones, 96% found once. Positive CCR7 selection of CD45RO-negative cells yielded the naive CD8 cells, and terminally differentiated effector memory CD45RA+ cells were excluded. The material sequenced was naive CD8+ T cells sorted from blood. The receptors were sampled from a man aged 30 to 45 in good health.

The chain carries TRBV7-8 and TRBJ2-2; unclear D gene. The ends were cut back, 5 bases at V and 1 base at J, with 14 bases in the middle. The CDR3 loop spans 16 amino acids. The germline gives CDR1 SGHVS, CDR2 FQNEAQ. The CDR3 DNA reads TGTGCCAGCAGCGAACTCGTGGCAGGGAACACCGGGGAGCTGTTTTTT. It specifies CASSELVAGNTGELFF.

The chain has TRBV7-9 and TRBJ1-1; a weak D match, TRBD1 (5 bases). This CDR3 contains 14 residues. Trimming pared 3 bases from V and 3 bases from J, leaving 11 bases between. Germline values: CDR1 SEHNR, CDR2 FQNEAQ (reference sequence). CDR3 sequence reads: CASSLEGRDTEAFF. CDR3 sequence (DNA): TGTGCCAGCAGCTTGGAGGGGAGAGACACTGAAGCTTTCTTT.

The J gene is TRBJ2-5, the V gene TRBV7-9; weak D call: TRBD2 (6 bases). The CDR3 runs to 13 residues. V lost 1 base, J lost 5 bases, and 8 bases lay in between. Germline assignment: CDR1 SEHNR and CDR2 FQNEAQ (reference sequence). DNA for the CDR3: TGTGCCAGCAGCTTAGGGGGGGTCGAGACCCAGTACTTC. This sequence encodes CASSLGGVETQYF.

As regards this clone: The same CDR3 is also encoded by other DNA sequences in this sample. The CDR3 is CASSPGQLQETQYF. CDR3 DNA: TGTGCCAGCTCACCGGGGCAGTTACAAGAGACCCAGTACTTC. The rearrangement joins TRBV18 to TRBJ2-5, with D possibly being TRBD1 (5 bases). V was shortened by 3 bases and J by 2 bases, with 10 bases between the two germline ends. The CDR3 runs 14 residues. Germline CDR1 KGHSH, CDR2 LQKENI.

The chain recombines TRBV9 with TRBJ2-3, with D perhaps matching TRBD1 or TRBD2 (5 bases each). CDR1 SGDLS and CDR2 YYNGEE come from the germline V gene. The CDR3 loop spans 15 amino acids. Trimming stripped 2 bases from V and 0 bases from J, with 10 bases between. The CDR3 bases are TGTGCCAGCAGCGTGGCAGGGAGAAGCACAGATACGCAGTATTTT. The encoded protein is CASSVAGRSTDTQYF.

As to this clone: Other DNA sequences within the sample encode an identical CDR3. J is TRBJ2-3 and V is TRBV9; 7 nucleotides line up with TRBD2. The CDR3 runs to 14 residues. Trimming cost V 4 bases and J 0 bases; bases outside gene matches: 2. Germline CDR1 and CDR2: SGDLS and YYNGEE. The CDR3 sequence: CASSPGGSTDTQYF. Written as DNA, the CDR3 is TGTGCCAGCAGCCCGGGGGGAAGCACAGATACGCAGTATTTT.

V usage is TRBV7-9 and J usage is TRBJ2-5; weak D call: TRBD2 (6 bases). Trimming cost V 4 bases and J 5 bases, with 29 bases left between them. The CDR3 runs to 19 residues. Germline CDR1 reads SEHNR; CDR2 reads FQNEAQ (reference sequence). The CDR3: CASSSSGGTFPSWRETQYF. The CDR3 bases are TGTGCCAGCAGCTCCTCTGGAGGGACCTTCCCTTCGTGGCGGGAGACCCAGTACTTC.

The rearrangement uses TRBV10-2 and TRBJ1-2, with D maybe TRBD1 (5 bases). The CDR3 is 13 residues long. Germline CDR1 and CDR2: WSHSY and SAAADI. Trimming removed 7 bases at V and 5 bases at J, with 14 bases between. CDR3 sequence reads: CASTRDHTYGYTF. In DNA form, the CDR3 reads TGCGCCAGCACACGGGACCATACGTATGGCTACACCTTC.

This clone showed up just once. The CDR3 is CASSKTGEETQYF. CDR3 in DNA: TGTGCCAGCAGCAAAACAGGAGAAGAGACCCAGTACTTC. V is TRBV13 and J is TRBJ2-5; the D gene is possibly TRBD1 (5 bases). The CDR3 length is 13 residues. Germline lookup yields CDR1 PRHDT and CDR2 FYEKMQ (reference sequence). Trimming left V 5 bases short and J 3 bases short, with 10 bases between.

V and J are TRBV7-6 and TRBJ2-2; TRBD1 agrees at 8 bases. The CDR3 extends over 15 amino acids. Germline V gene lookup returns CDR1 SGHVS and CDR2 FNYEAQ. The junction had 6 bases not matched to a gene; V was cut back by 5 bases and J by 4 bases. CDR3 sequence (DNA): TGTGCCAGCAGCCTCAGGGGGCTGGGCACCGGGGAGCTGTTTTTT. Translation: CASSLRGLGTGELFF.

The chain recombines TRBV30 with TRBJ2-2; D uncertain. Germline V gene data show CDR1 as GTSNPN and CDR2 as SVGIG (reference sequence). V lost 5 bases, J lost 4 bases, and 8 bases lay in between. The CDR3 extends over 12 amino acids. The CDR3: CAWGWATGELFF. CDR3 coding DNA: TGTGCCTGGGGCTGGGCCACCGGGGAGCTGTTTTTT.

The chain has TRBV29-1 and TRBJ1-4, with 11 bases matching TRBD1. J gave up 8 bases and V 0 bases, and 8 bases lay outside the gene matches. Germline V gene sequence: CDR1 SQVTM, CDR2 ANQGSEA. The CDR3 spans 16 residues. The CDR3 DNA follows: TGCAGCGTTGAAGATTGGTTTGGACAGGGGGCCGAAAAACTGTTTTTT. It encodes CSVEDWFGQGAEKLFF.

The chain uses TRBV11-2 and TRBJ2-7; tentative D call: TRBD1 (5 bases). The V gene lost 3 bases and the J gene lost 2 bases, with 11 bases spanning the gap. The CDR3 is made up of 14 amino acids. The germline gives CDR1 SGHAT, CDR2 FQNNGV. In nucleotides, the CDR3 is TGTGCCAGCAGCTTTGGGGCAGGGCCCTACGAGCAGTACTTC. Protein product: CASSFGAGPYEQYF.

The J gene is TRBJ1-3, the V gene TRBV6-5, with TRBD1 identical over 8 bases. With 8 bases clipped from V and 2 bases from J, the junction kept 5 bases outside the gene matches. Germline-derived CDR1 and CDR2 are MNHEY and SVGAGI. The length of the CDR3 is 14 residues. The CDR3 sequence: CASHQGAAGNTIYF. DNA of the CDR3: TGTGCCAGCCATCAGGGGGCCGCTGGAAACACCATATATTTT.

The chain uses TRBV18 and TRBJ2-1; the match to TRBD1 covers 9 bases. The CDR3 covers 18 residues. CDR1 KGHSH and CDR2 LQKENI come from the germline V gene. V dropped 3 bases and J dropped 10; count of bases not matched to a gene: 19. CDR3 sequence reads: CASSPNLRDRDFQYEQFF. As DNA, the CDR3 is TGTGCCAGCTCACCTAACCTCCGGGACAGGGACTTTCAGTACGAGCAGTTCTTC.